This T cell receptor beta chain was captured by sequencing in a study of T cell responses to AZD1222 COVID-19 vaccine. Study in general: Whether given at about 4 or about 12 weeks, second doses were pooled. Whole-study findings and limits: Reports indicate that nearly half of spike-specific TCRs are directed at unmutated variant regions. An increase in Spike-specific TCR breadth and depth was observed after two AZD1222 doses. Only 5 or 6 AZD1222 recipients tested seropositive at baseline.

As to this clone: The antigen remains unidentified.

This CDR3 spans 14 amino acids. V was clipped by 0 bases and J by 2 bases, with 8 bases between them. Germline CDR1 reads MNHEY; CDR2 reads SMNVEV (reference sequence). Method: immunoSEQ multiplex PCR; TCRdb's copy keeps in-frame clones and lacks some. The sample has 150,000 to 200,000 clones; roughly 93% are singletons. The chain joins TRBV27 to TRBJ2-7, with D perhaps matching TRBD2 (6 bases). The TCR comes from an adult in good health. Sequenced material: peripheral blood, taken on day 0 of AZD1222 vaccination. CDR3: CASSLSPGAYEQYF. CDR3 nucleotides: TGTGCCAGCAGTTTATCCCCGGGGGCCTACGAGCAGTACTTC.